Below, 14 T cell receptor beta chains from the same sample are listed, as sequenced in a study of tumor-infiltrating lymphocytes in primary liver carcinoma. Priming with a constant-region primer yielded TCR beta cDNA from around 540 ng total RNA. ARM-PCR, slightly modified, supplied the TCR beta libraries through three nested multiplex PCR rounds. A C-beta reverse primer was combined with TRBV1-TRBV30 forward primers in the first two PCR rounds, and each round had about 10 cycles. Via MiXCR, TCRdb re-called the multiplex PCR reads, giving one row per CDR3 protein. This sample has about 210,000 distinct CDR3 sequences; around 60% occur once, and the top ten carry under 7.5%. For blood RNA, unsorted whole blood served as the source, and germline DNA was extracted too. The sample taken for sequencing was peripheral blood. Source of these receptors: a woman between 55 and 75 years old with primary liver carcinoma and hepatitis B virus infection.

About this clonotype: Mismatch with germline at one junction end may stem from a read error. The rearrangement uses TRBV10-1 and TRBJ2-1, with 7 bases fitting TRBD2. CDR1 and CDR2 from the germline V gene are WNHNN and SYGVQD (reference sequence). The CDR3 contains 16 residues. The DNA of the CDR3 is TGCACCAGCAGTGCAGTCGCGGGAGTAAGCTACAATGAGCAGTTCTTC. This translates into CTSSAVAGVSYNEQFF.

In regard to this clonotype: The junction differs from germline at one of its ends, possibly a read error. The chain couples TRBV11-1 to TRBJ2-3; TRBD1 agrees at 7 bases. The CDR3 consists of 15 residues. Germline V lookup: CDR1 SGHAT, CDR2 FQDESV (reference sequence). Here the CDR3 reads CARSLRQGDTDTQYF. In DNA form, the CDR3 reads TGTGCCAGGAGCTTAAGGCAGGGGGACACAGATACGCAATATTTT.

Comment on this clonotype: A much larger clone lies a single base off, so this may be a read error. The chain uses TRBV14 and TRBJ2-7; D is undetermined. The V end lost 1 base, the J end lost 9 bases, and 10 bases lay between the germline ends. Germline CDR1 reads SGHDN; CDR2 reads FVKESK. The CDR3 runs 12 residues. CDR3 in DNA: TGTGCCAGCAGCCAAGCCCCTCAGGTGCAGTACTTC. Amino acid sequence: CASSQAPQVQYF. Combining the CDR3 with reference TRBV14 and TRBJ2-7 gives the whole variable domain EAGVTQFPSHSVIEKGQTVTLRCDPISGHDNLYWYRRVMGKEIKFLLHFVKESKQDESGMPNNRFLAERTGGTYSTLKVQPAELEDSGVYFCASSQAPQVQYFGPGTRLTVT.

This clonotype has just a few counts. The J gene is TRBJ2-1, the V gene TRBV10-3, with D unclear. Trimming cost V 8 bases and J 2 bases, with 16 bases left between them. The germline V gene has CDR1 ENHRY and CDR2 SYGVKD. The CDR3 covers 15 residues. CDR3 sequence reads: CAIQRGSVAYNEQFF. The CDR3 nucleotides read TGTGCCATCCAACGTGGTTCGGTCGCCTACAATGAGCAGTTCTTC.

This sequence joins TRBV30 and TRBJ2-4, with D uncertain. The CDR3 totals 13 residues. Germline CDR1 GTSNPN, CDR2 SVGIG (reference sequence). V was cut by 7 bases and J by 1 base, with 11 bases left in between. The CDR3 loop reads CASTGRAKNIQYF. In DNA, the CDR3 is TGTGCCTCTACTGGTAGGGCCAAAAACATTCAGTACTTC.

This clonotype turned up a few times. J is TRBJ2-3 and V is TRBV28, with unresolved D. This CDR3 is built from 13 residues. V was clipped by 6 bases and J by 5 bases, with 12 bases between them. Per the germline V gene, CDR1 is MDHEN and CDR2 is SYDVKM. CDR3: CASRKTHIDTQYF. Here the CDR3 DNA reads TGTGCCAGCAGGAAGACTCATATAGATACGCAGTATTTT.

As to this clonotype: No conserved phenylalanine or tryptophan ends this CDR3, so it is likely a read error. Because the CDR3's place on the DNA is in doubt, the DNA is left out and the CDR3 is given as listed by TCRdb. The genes are TRBV11-2 and TRBJ2-1; the table's TRBD2 call for D was not verified on the DNA. From germline, CDR1 is SGHAT and CDR2 FQNNGV. Including both end residues, the CDR3 is 15 amino acids long. The CDR3 region is CASSLESGSINEEFL.

This clonotype was observed a few times. Since a much larger clone is just one base distant, this may be a read error. The J gene is TRBJ2-7, the V gene TRBV29-1; D may be TRBD2 (6 bases). CDR3 length: 14 amino acids. CDR1 and CDR2 from the germline V gene are SQVTM and ANQGSEA. In DNA form, the CDR3 reads TGCAGCGTTGGATCGCTCGGGGGTCCACTCGAGCACTACTTC. As protein: CSVGSLGGPLEHYF.

A word on this clonotype: A much larger clonotype is one base distant, so this may be a read error. The CDR3 DNA follows: TGTGCCAGCAGGGGACAGGGGCGGGATAAGCAGTTCTTC. Protein sequence: CASRGQGRDKQFF. The V call is TRBV6-1, the J call TRBJ2-1; 10 positions agree with TRBD1. Germline loops: CDR1 MNHNS, CDR2 SASEGT. The CDR3 consists of 13 residues. J gave up 11 bases and V 6 bases, and 7 bases lay outside the gene matches.

Regarding this clonotype: One end of the junction varies from germline; a read error may be responsible. V is TRBV11-3 and J is TRBJ2-5, with 9 bases fitting TRBD1. Per the germline V gene, CDR1 is SGHNT and CDR2 is YENEEA. This CDR3 has 14 amino acids. As DNA, the CDR3 is TGTGCCAGCGGCTCGACAGGGGGTCAAGGGACCCAGTACTTC. As protein: CASGSTGGQGTQYF.

The genes are TRBV6-6 and TRBJ1-5, with D hard to call. Germline assignment: CDR1 MNHNY and CDR2 SVGAGI (reference sequence). V lost 7 bases to trimming and J lost 5 bases, with 12 bases between them. The CDR3 spans 13 residues. Written as DNA, the CDR3 is TGTGCCAGCACCTCGGGGAGCTATCAGCCCCAGCATTTT. Translated, it gives CASTSGSYQPQHF.

A note on this clonotype: A much larger clonotype is one base distant, so this may be a read error. V is TRBV6-6 and J is TRBJ1-2, with no clear D. Germline V lookup: CDR1 MNHNY, CDR2 SVGAGI (reference sequence). Trimming took off 0 bases at V and 6 bases at J, with 17 bases between the two ends. The CDR3 is made up of 16 amino acids. The chain's CDR3 is CASSYSSGRTGHGYTF. CDR3 DNA sequence: TGTGCCAGCAGTTACTCGAGTGGCAGAACTGGTCATGGCTACACCTTC.

Ten or more counts support this clonotype. The V gene is TRBV6-2 or TRBV6-3, the J gene TRBJ2-5; TRBD1 might be the D (7 bases). CDR1 is MNHEY, CDR2 SVGEGT, per germline. V lost 5 bases to trimming and J lost 5 bases, with 18 bases between them. This CDR3 comprises 15 residues. CDR3 coding DNA: TGTGCCAGCAGTCAAGGGGGCGCAGGAGGGGAGACCCAGTACTTC. Protein: CASSQGGAGGETQYF.

The CDR3 nucleotides read TGTGCCAGCAGTCAACAGGGGAACCCATACGAGCAGTACTTC. Amino acids: CASSQQGNPYEQYF. The genes are TRBV5-4 and TRBJ2-7; 7 positions match TRBD1. Germline trimming cut 5 bases from V and 4 bases from J; bases unmatched to any gene: 9. This CDR3 contains 14 residues. From germline, CDR1 is SGHNT and CDR2 YYREEE (reference sequence).